These T cell receptor beta chains were read from a single sample in a study of shared clonotypes between healthy human individuals. Using immunoSEQ multiplex PCR, the repertoire was profiled, and TCRdb retains in-frame clones only, with some absent. Of some 600,000 clones in the sample, around 96% were seen once. Sequencing was done on a sample of naive CD8+ T cells sorted from blood. These receptors were obtained from a woman aged 25-40 years in good health. Both conserved end residues are part of each CDR3. The D gene is left open where the match is weak. A clone size is listed for some rows: how often the clone was seen (once, few, many), or a class if it is expanded.

j_call d_call clone_size cdr3_length v_call cdr3_aa cdr3_nt
TRBJ1-5 - - 17 TRBV5-6 CASSLGIQGLSNQPQHF TGTGCCAGCAGCTTGGGAATCCAGGGATTAAGTAATCAGCCCCAGCATTTT
TRBJ2-1 TRBD2 - 15 TRBV2 CASSDGLAGVNEQFF TGTGCCAGCAGTGATGGACTAGCGGGAGTCAATGAGCAGTTCTTC
TRBJ2-7 - - 13 TRBV29-1 CSVEDRDYYEQYF TGCAGCGTTGAAGATCGTGACTACTACGAGCAGTACTTC
TRBJ2-7 TRBD1 few 14 TRBV19 CASSIGQGAYEQYF TGTGCCAGTAGTATAGGACAGGGGGCCTACGAGCAGTACTTC
TRBJ1-1 - - 12 TRBV27 CASRGDGTEAFF TGTGCCAGCAGAGGGGACGGGACAGAAGCTTTCTTT
TRBJ2-1 - - 16 TRBV9 CASSRAADDYYNEQFF TGTGCCAGCAGCCGAGCGGCGGATGATTACTACAATGAGCAGTTCTTC
TRBJ2-2 - once 14 TRBV28 CASSTGRTDRELFF TGTGCCAGCAGTACAGGACGGACGGACCGGGAGCTGTTTTTT
TRBJ2-3 TRBD1 - 13 TRBV28 CASSGQNTDTQYF TGTGCCAGCTCGGGACAGAACACAGATACGCAGTATTTT
TRBJ2-7 TRBD2 - 15 TRBV19 CASKPGLADSYEQYF TGTGCCAGTAAGCCGGGACTAGCGGATTCCTACGAGCAGTACTTC
TRBJ1-5 - - 15 TRBV28 CASSSAEGGNQPQHF TGTGCCAGCAGTTCTGCCGAAGGGGGCAATCAGCCCCAGCATTTT
TRBJ1-1 - - 15 TRBV27 CASSPSGAGRTEAFF TGTGCCAGCAGTCCCTCGGGGGCGGGGAGGACTGAAGCTTTCTTT
TRBJ1-1 - - 12 TRBV28 CASREWDTEAFF TGTGCCAGCAGGGAGTGGGACACTGAAGCTTTCTTT
TRBJ2-3 - - 15 TRBV28 CASSPPGGGTDTQYF TGTGCCAGCAGTCCGCCGGGGGGCGGCACAGATACGCAGTATTTT
TRBJ1-1 - - 14 TRBV7-2 CASSLREMNTEAFF TGTGCCAGCAGCTTAAGGGAGATGAACACTGAAGCTTTCTTT
TRBJ2-1 TRBD2 - 13 TRBV5-1 CASTSGRNYEQFF TGCGCCAGCACTAGCGGGAGGAACTATGAGCAGTTCTTC
TRBJ2-5 TRBD1 - 12 TRBV27 CASSDRGETQYF TGTGCCAGCAGCGACAGGGGGGAGACCCAGTACTTC
TRBJ2-7 - - 13 TRBV9 CASSPPRSYEQYF TGTGCCAGCAGCCCCCCGAGGTCCTACGAGCAGTACTTC